This T cell receptor beta chain was identified during a study of Ad26.COV2.S vaccination and SARS-CoV-2 variants. Treatment of the sample: roughly 20 received Ad26.COV2.S at low or high dose, single or two shots; 5 received placebo; per-sample allocation not given. Material that was analyzed had been drawn on day 63 after the first vaccine or placebo injection. This table comes from immunoSEQ multiplex PCR, and its TCRdb copy is limited to in-frame clones, with some not included. The sample gives approximately 300,000 clones, roughly 84% of which show up once; roughly 2.1% is in the top ten. The CDR3 has 14 residues. CDR1 LGHDT and CDR2 YNNKEL come from the germline V gene (reference sequence). V lost 8 bases and J lost 5; bases outside the gene matches: 9.

The starting material was peripheral blood, obtained in a trial of Ad26.COV2.S vaccine versus placebo. The origin of this receptor is a person between 18 and 59 years old who received the Ad26.COV2.S COVID-19 vaccine or a placebo. The V and J genes are TRBV3-1 (or the pseudogene TRBV3-2) and TRBJ1-3; 7 nucleotides align to TRBD1. This chain's CDR3 is CASAQGGPRNTIYF. The CDR3 nucleotides read TGTGCCAGCGCCCAAGGGGGCCCCCGAAACACCATATATTTT.